Detailed here is one T cell receptor (beta chain). The data are from a study of blood T cell repertoires in COVID-19. Study summary: Donors in the United States, Italy and Spain gave samples during acute or convalescent COVID-19. T cells, B-cell-depleted T cells, or PBMCs supplied cDNA or gDNA.

Authors' processing steps: Reference gene primer amplification gave estimated nucleated cell counts. Profiled with immunoSEQ multiplex PCR; TCRdb holds only in-frame clones, not every one. V and J calls plus clone size are reproduced from that table; the DNA served to infer D and trimming. This repertoire shows some 35,000 clones, under 90% found once; its top ten account for about 3.3%. The sample consisted of peripheral blood. The source of this sequence is a man aged 45 to 65 with acute or convalescent COVID-19.

In DNA, the CDR3 is TGTGCCAGCAGCGATTGGACAGGGACTAACTATGGCTACACCTTC. Amino acids: CASSDWTGTNYGYTF. This chain connects TRBV7-8 to TRBJ1-2, with 8 bases aligning to TRBD1. CDR3 length: 15 residues. J lost 0 bases, V lost 5 bases, and 5 bases had no gene match. Per germline, CDR1 SGHVS and CDR2 FQNEAQ.